Listed below are T cell receptor beta chains from one sample, sequenced in a study of identical twins. One entry per CDR3 protein results from TCRdb running MiXCR on the 5' RACE reads. This table holds hundreds of thousands of distinct CDR3 sequences, approximately 9% found once. A further study also used this sample, focusing on yellow fever vaccine responses in identical twins.

Source material: PBMCs. The receptors originated from a woman younger than 35 in good health. CDR3s include the opening cysteine and the closing phenylalanine or tryptophan. The order of the fields is D gene, clone size, J gene, CDR3 length, V gene, CDR3 protein, CDR3 DNA. D genes are given only for firm matches. Clone size is not always given. Where it is, it says once, few, many or a class for expanded clones.

d_gene: NA
abundance: many
j_gene: TRBJ2-1
len: 13
v_gene: TRBV12-3/TRBV12-4
CDR3aa: CASSFNPYNEQFF
CDR3nt: TGTGCCAGCAGCTTCAACCCGTACAATGAGCAGTTCTTC

d_gene: TRBD1
abundance: few
j_gene: TRBJ2-1
len: 15
v_gene: TRBV6-2/TRBV6-3
CDR3aa: CASSAGTDSYNEQFF
CDR3nt: TGTGCCAGCAGTGCCGGGACAGACTCCTACAATGAGCAGTTCTTC

d_gene: TRBD2
abundance: NA
j_gene: TRBJ2-1
len: 17
v_gene: TRBV11-2
CDR3aa: CASSFYSGTSGAGEQFF
CDR3nt: TGTGCCAGCAGCTTCTATTCCGGGACTAGCGGAGCGGGTGAGCAGTTCTTC

d_gene: NA
abundance: NA
j_gene: TRBJ1-4
len: 14
v_gene: TRBV5-5
CDR3aa: CASSLVQGWEKLFF
CDR3nt: TGTGCCAGCAGCTTGGTCCAGGGTTGGGAAAAACTGTTTTTT

d_gene: NA
abundance: few
j_gene: TRBJ2-2
len: 15
v_gene: TRBV7-2
CDR3aa: CASSLAGDHTGELFF
CDR3nt: TGTGCCAGCAGCTTAGCGGGAGACCACACCGGGGAGCTGTTTTTT

d_gene: NA
abundance: many
j_gene: TRBJ2-1
len: 17
v_gene: TRBV5-1
CDR3aa: CASSFGLRVRADDEQFF
CDR3nt: TGCGCCAGCAGCTTTGGACTCCGGGTGCGCGCAGACGATGAGCAGTTCTTC

d_gene: TRBD1
abundance: NA
j_gene: TRBJ1-2
len: 13
v_gene: TRBV12-3/TRBV12-4
CDR3aa: CASSPKGASGYTF
CDR3nt: TGTGCCAGCAGTCCAAAGGGGGCGAGTGGCTACACCTTC

d_gene: TRBD1
abundance: many
j_gene: TRBJ1-4
len: 15
v_gene: TRBV5-1
CDR3aa: CASSLGDRVNEKLFF
CDR3nt: TGCGCCAGCAGCTTGGGGGACAGGGTTAATGAAAAACTGTTTTTT

d_gene: NA
abundance: few
j_gene: TRBJ2-5
len: 15
v_gene: TRBV15
CDR3aa: CATSRDLAGGETQYF
CDR3nt: TGTGCCACCAGCAGAGATCTGGCAGGGGGGGAGACCCAGTACTTC

d_gene: TRBD2
abundance: NA
j_gene: TRBJ2-3
len: 15
v_gene: TRBV24-1
CDR3aa: CATSDFRGSGDTQYF
CDR3nt: TGTGCCACCAGTGATTTTCGCGGGAGTGGGGATACGCAGTATTTT

d_gene: NA
abundance: few
j_gene: TRBJ1-5
len: 14
v_gene: TRBV28
CDR3aa: CASSWDNSNQPQHF
CDR3nt: TGTGCCAGCTCCTGGGACAATAGCAATCAGCCCCAGCATTTT

d_gene: NA
abundance: few
j_gene: TRBJ2-1
len: 15
v_gene: TRBV24-1
CDR3aa: CATSDLRQGYNEQFF
CDR3nt: TGTGCCACCAGTGATTTGCGTCAGGGCTACAATGAGCAGTTCTTC

d_gene: NA
abundance: many
j_gene: TRBJ2-7
len: 12
v_gene: TRBV25-1
CDR3aa: CASSALSYEQYF
CDR3nt: TGTGCCAGCAGTGCCCTGAGCTACGAGCAGTACTTC

d_gene: NA
abundance: few
j_gene: TRBJ1-1
len: 13
v_gene: TRBV9
CDR3aa: CASSVVGDAEAFF
CDR3nt: TGTGCCAGCAGCGTAGTCGGGGACGCTGAAGCTTTCTTT

d_gene: TRBD1
abundance: few
j_gene: TRBJ2-5
len: 13
v_gene: TRBV29-1
CDR3aa: CSVAGQLQETQYF
CDR3nt: TGCAGCGTTGCGGGACAGCTCCAAGAGACCCAGTACTTC

d_gene: TRBD2
abundance: NA
j_gene: TRBJ2-1
len: 16
v_gene: TRBV4-3
CDR3aa: CASSQGRGLADNEQFF
CDR3nt: TGCGCCAGCAGCCAAGGTAGAGGTCTAGCGGACAATGAGCAGTTCTTC

d_gene: NA
abundance: NA
j_gene: TRBJ2-7
len: 13
v_gene: TRBV6-2/TRBV6-3
CDR3aa: CASVSDGKYEQYF
CDR3nt: TGTGCCAGCGTATCGGACGGGAAATACGAGCAGTACTTC

d_gene: NA
abundance: many
j_gene: TRBJ2-1
len: 15
v_gene: TRBV6-2/TRBV6-3
CDR3aa: CASSYGDDSYNEQFF
CDR3nt: TGTGCCAGCAGTTACGGGGACGACTCCTACAATGAGCAGTTCTTC

d_gene: NA
abundance: many
j_gene: TRBJ1-1
len: 12
v_gene: TRBV27
CDR3aa: CASSRTATEAFF
CDR3nt: TGTGCCAGCAGTCGAACGGCTACTGAAGCTTTCTTT

d_gene: NA
abundance: many
j_gene: TRBJ2-1
len: 11
v_gene: TRBV29-1
CDR3aa: CSFVSDNEQFF
CDR3nt: TGCAGCTTTGTGTCGGACAATGAGCAGTTCTTC

d_gene: TRBD2
abundance: many
j_gene: TRBJ2-1
len: 14
v_gene: TRBV20-1
CDR3aa: CSARGLAENNEQFF
CDR3nt: TGCAGTGCTAGGGGACTAGCCGAAAACAATGAGCAGTTCTTC

d_gene: NA
abundance: few
j_gene: TRBJ2-2
len: 15
v_gene: TRBV20-1
CDR3aa: CSARWLSIGTGELFF
CDR3nt: TGCAGTGCTAGGTGGTTAAGTATCGGTACCGGGGAGCTGTTTTTT

d_gene: NA
abundance: few
j_gene: TRBJ2-7
len: 13
v_gene: TRBV7-2
CDR3aa: CASSTRQGNEQYF
CDR3nt: TGTGCCAGCAGCACCCGTCAGGGAAACGAGCAGTACTTC

d_gene: NA
abundance: many
j_gene: TRBJ2-1
len: 15
v_gene: TRBV7-2
CDR3aa: CASSLGGGTYNEQFF
CDR3nt: TGTGCCAGCAGCTTAGGCGGCGGTACTTACAATGAGCAGTTCTTC

d_gene: NA
abundance: NA
j_gene: TRBJ2-7
len: 15
v_gene: TRBV14
CDR3aa: CASRESETGAYEQYF
CDR3nt: TGTGCCAGCAGAGAGAGCGAGACGGGGGCCTACGAGCAGTACTTC

d_gene: NA
abundance: once
j_gene: TRBJ2-1
len: 15
v_gene: TRBV20-1
CDR3aa: CSAPPVQGSYNEQFF
CDR3nt: TGCAGTGCACCCCCGGTACAGGGTTCCTACAATGAGCAGTTCTTC

d_gene: NA
abundance: NA
j_gene: TRBJ1-4
len: 14
v_gene: TRBV7-9
CDR3aa: CASSRLGTNEKLFF
CDR3nt: TGTGCCAGCAGTCGACTAGGAACTAATGAAAAACTGTTTTTT

d_gene: TRBD2
abundance: many
j_gene: TRBJ2-5
len: 15
v_gene: TRBV11-2
CDR3aa: CASSLGTSGQETQYF
CDR3nt: TGTGCCAGCAGCTTAGGGACTAGCGGCCAAGAGACCCAGTACTTC

d_gene: TRBD2
abundance: NA
j_gene: TRBJ2-3
len: 16
v_gene: TRBV12-3/TRBV12-4
CDR3aa: CASRGTSGISTDTQYF
CDR3nt: TGTGCCAGCAGGGGGACTAGCGGGATTAGCACAGATACGCAGTATTTT

d_gene: NA
abundance: NA
j_gene: TRBJ1-1
len: 14
v_gene: TRBV5-6
CDR3aa: CASSFTTRVDEAFF
CDR3nt: TGTGCCAGCAGCTTTACGACAAGGGTCGATGAAGCTTTCTTT

d_gene: NA
abundance: many
j_gene: TRBJ1-6
len: 15
v_gene: TRBV6-2/TRBV6-3
CDR3aa: CASAAGGSGNSPLHF
CDR3nt: TGTGCCAGCGCCGCCGGGGGCTCGGGGAATTCACCCCTCCACTTT

d_gene: NA
abundance: NA
j_gene: TRBJ2-2
len: 16
v_gene: TRBV9
CDR3aa: CASSPMLNPNTGELFF
CDR3nt: TGTGCCAGCAGCCCAATGCTCAACCCGAACACCGGGGAGCTGTTTTTT

d_gene: NA
abundance: many
j_gene: TRBJ1-1
len: 14
v_gene: TRBV12-3/TRBV12-4
CDR3aa: CASSLDSLNTEAFF
CDR3nt: TGTGCCAGCAGCTTAGATAGCCTGAACACTGAAGCTTTCTTT

d_gene: NA
abundance: NA
j_gene: TRBJ2-1
len: 15
v_gene: TRBV11-2
CDR3aa: CASSYRRGSYNEQFF
CDR3nt: TGTGCCAGCAGCTACAGGAGGGGCTCCTACAATGAGCAGTTCTTC

d_gene: TRBD1
abundance: NA
j_gene: TRBJ2-1
len: 16
v_gene: TRBV11-3
CDR3aa: CASSRVGDRGDNEQFF
CDR3nt: TGTGCCAGCAGTCGAGTAGGGGACAGGGGCGACAATGAGCAGTTCTTC

d_gene: NA
abundance: NA
j_gene: TRBJ1-6
len: 14
v_gene: TRBV28
CDR3aa: CASSTLVRDSPLHF
CDR3nt: TGTGCCAGCAGTACCTTAGTACGGGATTCACCCCTCCACTTT

d_gene: TRBD2
abundance: few
j_gene: TRBJ2-5
len: 15
v_gene: TRBV7-2
CDR3aa: CASSFTGTRGETQYF
CDR3nt: TGTGCCAGCAGCTTCACCGGGACTAGGGGAGAGACCCAGTACTTC

d_gene: TRBD2
abundance: NA
j_gene: TRBJ2-1
len: 18
v_gene: TRBV20-1
CDR3aa: CSAGTSGRIGKPPNEQFF
CDR3nt: TGCAGTGCTGGAACTAGCGGGAGAATAGGAAAGCCCCCCAATGAGCAGTTCTTC

d_gene: NA
abundance: few
j_gene: TRBJ2-1
len: 13
v_gene: TRBV4-3
CDR3aa: CASSQAGNNEQFF
CDR3nt: TGCGCCAGCAGCCAAGCTGGGAACAATGAGCAGTTCTTC

d_gene: NA
abundance: many
j_gene: TRBJ1-1
len: 14
v_gene: TRBV5-1
CDR3aa: CASSLDNLNTEAFF
CDR3nt: TGCGCCAGCAGCTTGGACAACCTGAACACTGAAGCTTTCTTT

d_gene: TRBD2
abundance: many
j_gene: TRBJ2-5
len: 15
v_gene: TRBV7-2
CDR3aa: CASSLGRGGTGTQYF
CDR3nt: TGTGCCAGCAGCTTAGGACGCGGGGGGACGGGGACCCAGTACTTC

d_gene: TRBD1
abundance: NA
j_gene: TRBJ2-3
len: 14
v_gene: TRBV6-2/TRBV6-3
CDR3aa: CASSYWTGGDTQYF
CDR3nt: TGTGCCAGCAGTTACTGGACAGGGGGAGATACGCAGTATTTT

d_gene: NA
abundance: few
j_gene: TRBJ1-2
len: 15
v_gene: TRBV12-3/TRBV12-4
CDR3aa: CASSLPRDGHYGYTF
CDR3nt: TGTGCCAGCAGCCTCCCCCGGGACGGCCACTATGGCTACACCTTC

d_gene: TRBD1
abundance: few
j_gene: TRBJ2-1
len: 17
v_gene: TRBV18
CDR3aa: CASSPTDRAGVYNEQFF
CDR3nt: TGTGCCAGCTCACCCACTGACAGGGCAGGGGTTTACAATGAGCAGTTCTTC

d_gene: TRBD1
abundance: many
j_gene: TRBJ2-7
len: 15
v_gene: TRBV5-1
CDR3aa: CASSLEDRGIDEQYF
CDR3nt: TGCGCCAGCAGCTTGGAGGACAGGGGGATCGACGAGCAGTACTTC

d_gene: TRBD2
abundance: NA
j_gene: TRBJ2-3
len: 16
v_gene: TRBV25-1
CDR3aa: CASSAPSGGGHDTQYF
CDR3nt: TGTGCCAGCAGTGCCCCTAGCGGGGGGGGCCACGATACGCAGTATTTT

d_gene: NA
abundance: many
j_gene: TRBJ2-6
len: 16
v_gene: TRBV19
CDR3aa: CASSIDSISGANVLTF
CDR3nt: TGTGCCAGTAGCATAGACAGTATCTCTGGGGCCAACGTCCTGACTTTC

d_gene: NA
abundance: NA
j_gene: TRBJ2-1
len: 16
v_gene: TRBV4-2
CDR3aa: CASSQVAGNPYNEQFF
CDR3nt: TGTGCCAGCAGCCAAGTTGCGGGGAACCCTTACAATGAGCAGTTCTTC

d_gene: TRBD1
abundance: many
j_gene: TRBJ2-5
len: 15
v_gene: TRBV5-1
CDR3aa: CASSEQGAMRETQYF
CDR3nt: TGCGCCAGCAGCGAACAGGGGGCGATGAGAGAGACCCAGTACTTC

d_gene: TRBD1
abundance: many
j_gene: TRBJ2-7
len: 15
v_gene: TRBV24-1
CDR3aa: CATSEEGTGRHEQYF
CDR3nt: TGTGCCACCAGTGAAGAGGGGACAGGTCGCCACGAGCAGTACTTC

d_gene: TRBD1
abundance: NA
j_gene: TRBJ2-1
len: 14
v_gene: TRBV5-6
CDR3aa: CASSSGQVNNEQFF
CDR3nt: TGTGCCAGCAGCTCGGGACAGGTTAACAATGAGCAGTTCTTC

d_gene: NA
abundance: NA
j_gene: TRBJ2-7
len: 15
v_gene: TRBV20-1
CDR3aa: CSARGPGTASYEQYF
CDR3nt: TGCAGTGCTAGAGGTCCAGGGACGGCTTCCTACGAGCAGTACTTC

d_gene: TRBD1
abundance: few
j_gene: TRBJ1-1
len: 15
v_gene: TRBV9
CDR3aa: CASSPWTGGNTEAFF
CDR3nt: TGTGCCAGCAGCCCTTGGACAGGGGGAAACACTGAAGCTTTCTTT

d_gene: NA
abundance: few
j_gene: TRBJ2-5
len: 13
v_gene: TRBV25-1
CDR3aa: CATANRGQETQYF
CDR3nt: TGTGCCACCGCCAATCGCGGGCAAGAGACCCAGTACTTC

d_gene: TRBD1
abundance: NA
j_gene: TRBJ2-3
len: 16
v_gene: TRBV7-2
CDR3aa: CASSARRGTSTDTQYF
CDR3nt: TGTGCCAGCAGCGCTCGCAGGGGGACGAGCACAGATACGCAGTATTTT

d_gene: TRBD2
abundance: few
j_gene: TRBJ2-1
len: 15
v_gene: TRBV7-9
CDR3aa: CASSASGTSLGEQFF
CDR3nt: TGTGCCAGCAGCGCCTCCGGGACTAGCCTGGGTGAGCAGTTCTTC

d_gene: NA
abundance: few
j_gene: TRBJ2-1
len: 16
v_gene: TRBV20-1
CDR3aa: CSARSLGGITYNEQFF
CDR3nt: TGCAGTGCTAGGTCCCTGGGCGGGATTACCTACAATGAGCAGTTCTTC